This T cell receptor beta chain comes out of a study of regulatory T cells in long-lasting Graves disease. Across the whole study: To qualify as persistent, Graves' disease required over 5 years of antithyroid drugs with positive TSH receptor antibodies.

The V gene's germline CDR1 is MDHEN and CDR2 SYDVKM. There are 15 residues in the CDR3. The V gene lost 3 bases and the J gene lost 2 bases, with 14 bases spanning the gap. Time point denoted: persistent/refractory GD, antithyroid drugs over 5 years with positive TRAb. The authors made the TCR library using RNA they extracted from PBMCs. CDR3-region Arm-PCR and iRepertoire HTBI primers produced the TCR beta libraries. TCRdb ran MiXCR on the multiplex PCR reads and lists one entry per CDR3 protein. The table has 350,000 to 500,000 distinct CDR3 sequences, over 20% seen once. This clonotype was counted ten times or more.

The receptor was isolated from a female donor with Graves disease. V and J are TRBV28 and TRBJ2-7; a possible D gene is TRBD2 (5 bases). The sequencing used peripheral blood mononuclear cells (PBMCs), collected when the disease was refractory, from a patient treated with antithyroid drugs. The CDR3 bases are TGTGCCAGCAGTTTGGAGGAGCCCCCTACCTACGAGCAGTACTTC. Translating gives CASSLEEPPTYEQYF.